These 11 T cell receptor beta chains originate from one sample sequenced in a study of shared clonotypes between healthy human individuals. Produced via immunoSEQ multiplex PCR; TCRdb's table is partial and in-frame only. The data hold around 1.6 million clones, with around 98% observed a single time. The specimen was naive CD4+ T cells sorted from blood. Indicated subset: CD45RA+ positively selected. These receptors were collected from a man aged 30-40 years in good health.

This chain joins TRBV2 and TRBJ1-1; maybe TRBD1 (5 bases). Trimming left V 6 bases short and J 1 base short, with 18 bases between. The CDR3 is made up of 16 amino acids. The V gene's germline CDR1 is SNHLY and CDR2 FYNNEI. CDR3 coding DNA: TGTGCCAGCAGCGCCTTGGGGGGAAGGAAGAACACTGAAGCTTTCTTT. Residues: CASSALGGRKNTEAFF.

This clone was observed once. V gene TRBV7-2 combines with J gene TRBJ2-1; 14 positions agree with TRBD2. This CDR3 has 15 residues. Germline lookup yields CDR1 SGHTA and CDR2 FQGNSA. The ends lost 4 bases at V and 9 bases at J; junction bases unmatched: 5. The CDR3 DNA sequence: TGTGCCAGCAGCTCGGGACTAGCGGGAGTGTTTGAGCAGTTCTTC. Amino acid sequence: CASSSGLAGVFEQFF.

The V and J genes are TRBV28 and TRBJ2-5; 7 bases fit TRBD1. The CDR3 spans 14 residues. The V gene's germline CDR1 is MDHEN and CDR2 SYDVKM. J was trimmed by 6 bases and V by 5 bases; bases with no gene match: 9. The CDR3 DNA sequence: TGTGCCAGCAGTATCGACAGGGTGCTAAAGACCCAGTACTTC. It yields the protein CASSIDRVLKTQYF. Complete variable domain (other parts from reference TRBV28 and TRBJ2-5): DVKVTQSSRYLVKRTGEKVFLECVQDMDHENMFWYRQDPGLGLRLIYFSYDVKMKEKGDIPEGYSVSREKKERFSLILESASTNQTSMYLCASSIDRVLKTQYFGPGTRLLVL.

This chain uses TRBV9 with TRBJ2-3, with D possibly TRBD2 on 5 matching bases. This CDR3 comprises 15 residues. In germline, CDR1 is SGDLS, CDR2 YYNGEE. V lost 0 bases and J 2 bases, leaving 10 bases between the germline ends. The CDR3 DNA reads TGTGCCAGCAGCGTAGGGAGCGGCCACACAGATACGCAGTATTTT. It translates to CASSVGSGHTDTQYF.

The gene calls are TRBV30 and TRBJ2-7; the match to TRBD2 covers 8 bases. The germline CDR1 and CDR2 sequences are GTSNPN and SVGIG (reference sequence). CDR3 size: 14 residues. The ends lost 7 bases at V and 4 bases at J; junction bases unmatched: 12. This chain's CDR3 is CASRRREALYEQYF. The CDR3 DNA follows: TGTGCCTCTAGACGGCGGGAGGCCTTGTACGAGCAGTACTTC. Filled out from reference TRBV30 and TRBJ2-7, the complete variable domain reads SQTIHQWPATLVQPVGSPLSLECTVEGTSNPNLYWYRQAAGRGLQLLFYSVGIGQISSEVPQNLSASRPQDRQFILSSKKLLLSDSGFYLCASRRREALYEQYFGPGTRLTVT.

Concerning this clone: The sample has other DNA sequences that encode this CDR3 too. The rearrangement joins TRBV5-1 to TRBJ2-3, with D unresolved. There are 13 residues in the CDR3. Per germline, CDR1 SGHRS and CDR2 YFSETQ. Between the trimmed V and J ends, which lost 1 base and 2 bases, there was a span of 5 bases. The CDR3 loop is CASSLSITDTQYF. The DNA of the CDR3 is TGCGCCAGCAGCTTGTCGATCACAGATACGCAGTATTTT.

This sequence joins TRBV28 and TRBJ1-3; D remains ambiguous. Germline V gives CDR1 MDHEN, CDR2 SYDVKM. Deletions cut 5 bases from V and 8 bases from J, with 10 bases between. CDR3 length equals 12 residues. CDR3 loop: CASSDRADTIYF. In nucleotides, the CDR3 is TGTGCCAGCAGTGACCGGGCTGACACCATATATTTT.

V gene TRBV5-1 combines with J gene TRBJ1-4, with TRBD1 matching over 9 bases. The germline gives CDR1 SGHRS, CDR2 YFSETQ. Trimming took 4 bases from V and 0 from J; bases not matched to a gene: 4. The CDR3 covers 16 residues. The CDR3, as DNA: TGCGCCAGCAGCCCGGGACAGGGTGCAACTAATGAAAAACTGTTTTTT. Its translation is CASSPGQGATNEKLFF.

Comments on this clone: Distinct nucleotide sequences in the sample also encode this CDR3. The chain uses TRBV11-3 and TRBJ2-7; 7 bases align to TRBD1. The CDR3 has 13 residues. The V gene end was trimmed by 5 bases and the J gene end by 0 bases; junction bases not matched to a gene: 1. Germline CDR1 SGHNT, CDR2 YENEEA. The CDR3 reads CASSRDSSYEQYF. The CDR3 DNA follows: TGTGCCAGCAGCCGGGACAGCTCCTACGAGCAGTACTTC.

The chain carries TRBV2 and TRBJ2-7, with D perhaps given as TRBD1 or TRBD2 (5 bases each). CDR3 size: 13 residues. Germline V lookup: CDR1 SNHLY, CDR2 FYNNEI. V gave up 1 base and J gave up 5 bases, with 9 bases separating them. The CDR3 region is CASSEEGSHEQYF. The CDR3, as DNA: TGTGCCAGCAGTGAAGAGGGGAGCCACGAGCAGTACTTC.

This clone was detected only once. This chain connects TRBV7-8 to TRBJ2-7; D is undetermined. The ends were cut back, 0 bases at V and 6 bases at J, with 12 bases in the middle. Per germline, CDR1 SGHVS and CDR2 FQNEAQ. There are 14 residues in the CDR3. CDR3 nucleotide sequence: TGTGCCAGCAGCTTAGCGGGAAGGGTAATCGAGCAGTACTTC. It translates to CASSLAGRVIEQYF.